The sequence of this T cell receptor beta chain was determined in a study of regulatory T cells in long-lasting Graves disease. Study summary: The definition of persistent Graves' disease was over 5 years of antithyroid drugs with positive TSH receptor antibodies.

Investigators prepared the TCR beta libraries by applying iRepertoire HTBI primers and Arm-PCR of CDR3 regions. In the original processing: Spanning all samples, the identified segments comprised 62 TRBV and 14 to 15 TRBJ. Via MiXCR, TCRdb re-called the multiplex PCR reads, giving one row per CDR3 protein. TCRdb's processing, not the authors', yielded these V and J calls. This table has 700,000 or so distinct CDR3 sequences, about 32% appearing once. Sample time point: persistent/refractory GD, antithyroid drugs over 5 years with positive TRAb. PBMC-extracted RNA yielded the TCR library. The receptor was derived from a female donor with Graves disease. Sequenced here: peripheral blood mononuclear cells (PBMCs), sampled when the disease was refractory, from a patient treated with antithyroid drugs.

CDR3 sequence: CASSSPPTGTSGSFTHEQYF. DNA for the CDR3: TGTGCCAGCAGTTCCCCCCCGACCGGGACTAGCGGGAGCTTCACCCACGAGCAGTACTTC. The chain recombines TRBV12-3 or TRBV12-4 with TRBJ2-7; 14 bases are shared with TRBD2. The CDR3 has 20 amino acids. The V gene end was trimmed by 4 bases and the J gene end by 5 bases; junction bases not matched to a gene: 19.